This T cell receptor beta chain was identified during a study of identical twins (dated by TCRdb to between 2015 and 2016). A note on the overall study: To test whether fetal clonotypes persist, this study deep-sequenced TCR alpha and beta repertoires from monozygotic twins, from unrelated adults of various ages, and from cord blood. To rule out contamination, the twin experiments were replicated at different times with different library preparation protocols. Results the study describes overall, beyond this receptor: Invariant T cells such as MAIT and iNKT could partly confound zero-insertion analyses, although diverse VJ usage argued against such confounding for most clonotypes. Fewer insertions were carried by abundant cord blood beta clonotypes, a similar but weaker trend appeared in young adult naive repertoires, and no such trend appeared in memory repertoires. Recombination models systematically underestimated out-of-frame TCR alpha sharing in monozygotic twins but agreed with sharing between unrelated individuals. Because the same donors could not be followed over many years, the conclusions relied on cross-sectional statistical analysis. Excess twin sharing in beta out-of-frame sequences was weaker because fewer shared sequences lowered the signal-to-noise ratio. Compared with coincidental sharing between unrelated individuals, out-of-frame TCR alpha sequences shared between twins showed an excess of sequences with low generation probability.

Every donor in the study was a healthy Caucasian. The twin cohort consisted of three pairs of female monozygotic twins, all aged roughly 18 to 30 years. Positive isolation kits from Invitrogen were used to isolate CD4+ and CD8+ T cell populations. Receptor amplification or capture employed 5' RACE. Sequencer: Illumina HiSeq 2000. A universal primer binding site was introduced by template switching, and a unique molecular identifier was present in the final cDNA, enabling accurate counting of TCR cDNA molecules. Specific primers in the conserved constant-segment region were used to synthesize first-strand cDNA for TCR alpha and beta chains. Each cDNA library was double barcoded, with a SMART-Mk sample barcode plus Illumina barcodes, to control for contamination. TruSeq adapter sequences and Illumina sample barcodes were added in two successive PCR steps. Sequencing of the TCR alpha and beta cDNA libraries was done on the Illumina HiSeq platform using custom primers. The published analysis was carried out like this. MiGEC processed the raw reads to extract unique molecular identifiers, while MiXCR was used to determine the CDR3 positions. Recombination models were inferred per individual with the repgenHMM and IGoR tools using an EM algorithm. The analysis of shared clonotypes was done with the tcR package in R, with sharing normalized by the product of cloneset sizes. To study raw recombination free of thymic and clonal selection effects, out-of-frame nonproductive sequences were analyzed. TCRdb reanalyzed the raw reads on its own, using fastp at Q25 for trimming and MiXCR for clone calling, and kept in-frame beta chains. Every entry covers one CDR3 protein and lists the most common genes and DNA from its rows. The V and J calls follow TCRdb's processing rather than the paper's. This sample gives fewer than 500,000 distinct CDR3 sequences in total; roughly an eighth of them show up just once. Approximately 0.98% of the sample lies in the top ten.

A few counts support this clonotype. Its antigen remains undetermined. No much larger clone exists at a distance of one base, and base qualities are not known. The same specimen was also included in a second study, on yellow fever vaccine responses in identical twins. The second study, in turn, reports: The T cell response to vaccination in identical twins was reported by the authors to appear partly convergent and partly personalized. In the study, vaccine-responding T cell clones were precisely tracked in identical twins.

This clonotype was sampled from a woman aged 18-29 years in good health. Sequencing input: CD4+ T cells sorted from blood.

The CDR3 sequence is CASSLAPGAETQYF. The nucleotide sequence is given as TGCGCCAGCAGCTTGGCCCCGGGAGCAGAGACCCAGTACTTC. The receptor chain draws on TRBV5-1 and TRBJ2-5, and perhaps TRBD2 as D gene, on 6 matching bases. V is pared back by 0 bases and J by 4 bases, with 10 bases lying between the germline termini. Measured from the cysteine to the phenylalanine, the CDR3 is 14 residues long. Just CDR3 DNA is preserved here, 42 bases in frame from base 1. CDR1 and CDR2 were assigned from the germline V gene as SGHRS and YFSETQ.